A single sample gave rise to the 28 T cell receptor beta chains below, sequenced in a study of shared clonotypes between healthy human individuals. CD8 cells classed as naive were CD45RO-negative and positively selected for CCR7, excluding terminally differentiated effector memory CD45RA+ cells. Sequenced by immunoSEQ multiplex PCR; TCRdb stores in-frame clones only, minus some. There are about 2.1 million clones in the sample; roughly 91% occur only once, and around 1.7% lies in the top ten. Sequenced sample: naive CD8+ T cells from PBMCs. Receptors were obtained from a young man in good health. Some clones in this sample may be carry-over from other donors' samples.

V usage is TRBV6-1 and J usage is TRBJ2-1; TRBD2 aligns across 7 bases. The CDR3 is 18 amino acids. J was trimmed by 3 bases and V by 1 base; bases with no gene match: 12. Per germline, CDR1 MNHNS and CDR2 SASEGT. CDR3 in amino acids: CASSEVAGDGLGYNEQFF. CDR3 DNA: TGTGCCAGCAGTGAAGTGGCGGGGGACGGACTAGGCTACAATGAGCAGTTCTTC.

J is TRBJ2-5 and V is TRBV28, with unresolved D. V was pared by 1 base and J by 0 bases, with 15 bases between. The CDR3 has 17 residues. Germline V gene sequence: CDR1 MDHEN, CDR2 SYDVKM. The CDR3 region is CASSLSAGRMYQETQYF. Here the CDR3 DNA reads TGTGCCAGCAGTTTATCGGCAGGCAGGATGTACCAAGAGACCCAGTACTTC.

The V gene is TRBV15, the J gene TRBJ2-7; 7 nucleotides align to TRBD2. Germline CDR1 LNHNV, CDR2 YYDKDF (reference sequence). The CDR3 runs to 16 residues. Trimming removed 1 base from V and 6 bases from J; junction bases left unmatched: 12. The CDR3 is CATSRVPRRESGEQYF. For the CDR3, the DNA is TGTGCCACCAGCAGAGTTCCTCGGCGGGAGTCTGGCGAGCAGTACTTC.

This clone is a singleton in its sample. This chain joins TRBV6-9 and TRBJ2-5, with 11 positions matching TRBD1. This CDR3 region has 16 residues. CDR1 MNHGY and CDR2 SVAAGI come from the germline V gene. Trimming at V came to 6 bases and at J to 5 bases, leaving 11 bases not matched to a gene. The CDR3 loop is CASSSWTGGITETQYF. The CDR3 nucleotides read TGTGCCAGCAGCTCCTGGACAGGGGGCATTACGGAGACCCAGTACTTC.

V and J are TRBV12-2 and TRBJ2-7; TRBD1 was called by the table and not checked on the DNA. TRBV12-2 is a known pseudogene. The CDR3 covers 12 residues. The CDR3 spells CASRSLGDEQYF. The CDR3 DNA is TGTGCAAGTCGCTCCTTAGGGGACGAGCAGTACTTC.

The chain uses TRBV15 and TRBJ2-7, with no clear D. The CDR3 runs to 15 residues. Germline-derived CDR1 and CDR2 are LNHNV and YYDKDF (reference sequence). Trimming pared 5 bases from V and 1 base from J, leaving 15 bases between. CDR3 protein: CATSERANPSYEQYF. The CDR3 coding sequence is TGTGCCACCAGCGAGAGAGCGAACCCATCCTACGAGCAGTACTTC.

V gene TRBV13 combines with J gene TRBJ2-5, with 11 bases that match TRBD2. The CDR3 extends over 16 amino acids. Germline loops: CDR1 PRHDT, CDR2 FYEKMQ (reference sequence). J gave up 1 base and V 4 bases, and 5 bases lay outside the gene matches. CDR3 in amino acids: CASSSGTSGLQETQYF. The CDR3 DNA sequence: TGTGCCAGCAGCTCCGGGACTAGCGGTCTCCAAGAGACCCAGTACTTC.

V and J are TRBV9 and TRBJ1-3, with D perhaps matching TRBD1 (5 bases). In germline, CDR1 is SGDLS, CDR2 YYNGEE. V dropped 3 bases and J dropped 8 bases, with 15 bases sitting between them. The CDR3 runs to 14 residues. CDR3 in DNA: TGTGCCAGCAGCGCGGGGGGTGACGGGTACACCATATATTTT. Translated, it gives CASSAGGDGYTIYF.

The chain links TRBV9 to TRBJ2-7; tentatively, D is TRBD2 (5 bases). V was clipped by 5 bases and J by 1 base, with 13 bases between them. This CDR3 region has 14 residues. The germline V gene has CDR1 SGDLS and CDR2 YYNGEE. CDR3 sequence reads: CASSVDGESYEQYF. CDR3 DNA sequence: TGTGCCAGCAGTGTGGATGGGGAGTCCTACGAGCAGTACTTC.

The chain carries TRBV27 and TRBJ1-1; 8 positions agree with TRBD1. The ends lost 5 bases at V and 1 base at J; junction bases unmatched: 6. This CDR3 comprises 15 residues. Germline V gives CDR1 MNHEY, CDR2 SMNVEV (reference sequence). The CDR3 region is CASSPDRGPNTEAFF. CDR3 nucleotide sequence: TGTGCCAGCAGTCCCGACAGGGGCCCGAACACTGAAGCTTTCTTT.

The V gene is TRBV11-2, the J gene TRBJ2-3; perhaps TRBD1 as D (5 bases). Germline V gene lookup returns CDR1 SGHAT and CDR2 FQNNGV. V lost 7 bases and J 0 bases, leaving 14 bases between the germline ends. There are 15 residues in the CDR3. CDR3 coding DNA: TGTGCCAGCAAGCCGACAGTATTTAGCACAGATACGCAGTATTTT. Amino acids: CASKPTVFSTDTQYF.

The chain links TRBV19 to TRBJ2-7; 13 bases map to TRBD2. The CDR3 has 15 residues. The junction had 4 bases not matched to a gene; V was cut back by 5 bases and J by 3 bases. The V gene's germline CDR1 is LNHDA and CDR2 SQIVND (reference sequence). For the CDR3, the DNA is TGTGCCAGTAGTCGGACTAGCGGGAGTTACTACGAGCAGTACTTC. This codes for CASSRTSGSYYEQYF.

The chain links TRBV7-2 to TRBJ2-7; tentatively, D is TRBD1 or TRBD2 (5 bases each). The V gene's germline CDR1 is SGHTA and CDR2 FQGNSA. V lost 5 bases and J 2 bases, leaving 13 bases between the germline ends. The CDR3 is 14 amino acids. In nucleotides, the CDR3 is TGTGCCAGCAGCCCACTTGGGGGTGCCTACGAGCAGTACTTC. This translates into CASSPLGGAYEQYF.

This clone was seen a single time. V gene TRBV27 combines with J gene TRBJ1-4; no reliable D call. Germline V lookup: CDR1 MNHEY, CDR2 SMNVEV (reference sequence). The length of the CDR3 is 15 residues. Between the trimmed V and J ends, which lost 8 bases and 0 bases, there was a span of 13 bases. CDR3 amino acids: CASSGSGATNEKLFF. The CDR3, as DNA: TGTGCCAGCTCAGGTTCGGGTGCAACTAATGAAAAACTGTTTTTT.

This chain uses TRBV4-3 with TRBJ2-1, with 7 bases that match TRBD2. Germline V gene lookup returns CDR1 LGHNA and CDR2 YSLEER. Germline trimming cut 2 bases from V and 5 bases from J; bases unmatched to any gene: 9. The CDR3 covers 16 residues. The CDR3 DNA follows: TGCGCCAGCAGCCAACGACTAGCCCCCCTCCACAATGAGCAGTTCTTC. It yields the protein CASSQRLAPLHNEQFF.

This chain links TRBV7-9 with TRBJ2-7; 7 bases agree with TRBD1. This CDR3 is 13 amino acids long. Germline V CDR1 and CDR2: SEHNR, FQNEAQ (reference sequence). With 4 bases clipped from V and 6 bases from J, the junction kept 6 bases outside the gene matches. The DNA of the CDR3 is TGTGCCAGCAGCTCGTTGACAGGGCCCGAGCAGTACTTC. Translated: CASSSLTGPEQYF.

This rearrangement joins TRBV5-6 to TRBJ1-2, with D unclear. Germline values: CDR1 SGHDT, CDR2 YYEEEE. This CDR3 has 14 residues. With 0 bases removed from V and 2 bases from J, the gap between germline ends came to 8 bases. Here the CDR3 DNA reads TGTGCCAGCAGCTTGGGTGGGCTGAACTATGGCTACACCTTC. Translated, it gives CASSLGGLNYGYTF.

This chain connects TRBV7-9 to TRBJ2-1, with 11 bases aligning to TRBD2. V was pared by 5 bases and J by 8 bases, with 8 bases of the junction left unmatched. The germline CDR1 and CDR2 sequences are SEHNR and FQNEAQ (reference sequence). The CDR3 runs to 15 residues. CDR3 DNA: TGTGCCAGCAGCCCCAGACTAGCGGGATTGGATGAGCAGTTCTTC. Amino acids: CASSPRLAGLDEQFF.

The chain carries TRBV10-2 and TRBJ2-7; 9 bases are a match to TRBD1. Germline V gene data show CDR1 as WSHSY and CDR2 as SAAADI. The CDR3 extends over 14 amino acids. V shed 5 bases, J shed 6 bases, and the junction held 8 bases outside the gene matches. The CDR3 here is CASSTGGGFFEQYF. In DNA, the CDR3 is TGCGCCAGCAGTACAGGGGGCGGTTTTTTCGAGCAGTACTTC.

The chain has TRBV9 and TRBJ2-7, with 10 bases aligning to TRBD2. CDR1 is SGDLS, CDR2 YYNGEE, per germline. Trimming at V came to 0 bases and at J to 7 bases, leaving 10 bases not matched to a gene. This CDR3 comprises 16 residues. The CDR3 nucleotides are TGTGCCAGCAGCGTAGGGGCTAGCGGGAGCTCGGGGGAGCAGTACTTC. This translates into CASSVGASGSSGEQYF.

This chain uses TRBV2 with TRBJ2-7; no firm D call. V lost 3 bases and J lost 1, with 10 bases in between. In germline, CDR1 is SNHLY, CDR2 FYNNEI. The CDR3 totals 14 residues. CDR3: CASSDLNQSYEQYF. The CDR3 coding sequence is TGTGCCAGCAGTGATTTGAATCAGTCCTACGAGCAGTACTTC.

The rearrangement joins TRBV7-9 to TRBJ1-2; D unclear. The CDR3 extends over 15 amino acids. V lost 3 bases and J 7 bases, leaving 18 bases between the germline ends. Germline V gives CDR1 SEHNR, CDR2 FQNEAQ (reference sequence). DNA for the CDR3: TGTGCCAGCAGCTTTGGTCCAGACTCTATGGCTGGCTACACCTTC. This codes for CASSFGPDSMAGYTF. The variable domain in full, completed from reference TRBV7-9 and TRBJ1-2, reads DTGVSQNPRHKITKRGQNVTFRCDPISEHNRLYWYRQTLGQGPEFLTYFQNEAQLEKSRLLSDRFSAERPKGSFSTLEIQRTEQGDSAMYLCASSFGPDSMAGYTFGSGTRLTVV.

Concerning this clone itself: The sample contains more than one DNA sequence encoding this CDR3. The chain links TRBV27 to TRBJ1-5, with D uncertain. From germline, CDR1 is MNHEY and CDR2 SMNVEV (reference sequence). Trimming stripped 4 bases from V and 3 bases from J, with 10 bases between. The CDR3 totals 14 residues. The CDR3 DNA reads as TGTGCCAGCAGTTACTCAGGATCCAATCAGCCCCAGCATTTT. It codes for CASSYSGSNQPQHF.

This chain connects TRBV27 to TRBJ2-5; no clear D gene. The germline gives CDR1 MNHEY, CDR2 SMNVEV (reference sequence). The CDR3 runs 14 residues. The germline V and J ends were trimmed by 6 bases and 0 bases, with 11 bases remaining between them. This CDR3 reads CASSANGHQETQYF. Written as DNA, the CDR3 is TGTGCCAGCAGCGCCAACGGGCACCAAGAGACCCAGTACTTC.

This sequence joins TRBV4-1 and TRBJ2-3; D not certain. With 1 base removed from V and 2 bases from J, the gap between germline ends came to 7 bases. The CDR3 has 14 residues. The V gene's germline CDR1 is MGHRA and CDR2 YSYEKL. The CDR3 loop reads CASSQGPFTDTQYF. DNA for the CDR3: TGCGCCAGCAGCCAAGGGCCATTCACAGATACGCAGTATTTT.

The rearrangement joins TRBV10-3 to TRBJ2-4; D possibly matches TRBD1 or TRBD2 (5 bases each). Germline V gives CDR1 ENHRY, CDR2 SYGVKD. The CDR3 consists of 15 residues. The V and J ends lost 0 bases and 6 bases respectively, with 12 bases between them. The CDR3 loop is CAISESGPIPNIQYF. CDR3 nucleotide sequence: TGTGCCATCAGTGAGTCGGGACCTATACCAAACATTCAGTACTTC.

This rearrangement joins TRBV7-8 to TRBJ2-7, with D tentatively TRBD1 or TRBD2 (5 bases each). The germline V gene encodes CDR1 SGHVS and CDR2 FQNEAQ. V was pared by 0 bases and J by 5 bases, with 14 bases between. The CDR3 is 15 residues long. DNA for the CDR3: TGTGCCAGCAGCTTAGCAGGGCAGGGAGTGCACGAGCAGTACTTC. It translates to CASSLAGQGVHEQYF.

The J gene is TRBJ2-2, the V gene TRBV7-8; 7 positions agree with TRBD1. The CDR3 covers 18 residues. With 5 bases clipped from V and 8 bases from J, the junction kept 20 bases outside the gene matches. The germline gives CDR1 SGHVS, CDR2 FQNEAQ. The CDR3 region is CASSPTFDRDARGGELFF. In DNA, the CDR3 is TGTGCCAGCAGCCCCACATTCGACAGGGATGCTCGCGGGGGGGAGCTGTTTTTT.